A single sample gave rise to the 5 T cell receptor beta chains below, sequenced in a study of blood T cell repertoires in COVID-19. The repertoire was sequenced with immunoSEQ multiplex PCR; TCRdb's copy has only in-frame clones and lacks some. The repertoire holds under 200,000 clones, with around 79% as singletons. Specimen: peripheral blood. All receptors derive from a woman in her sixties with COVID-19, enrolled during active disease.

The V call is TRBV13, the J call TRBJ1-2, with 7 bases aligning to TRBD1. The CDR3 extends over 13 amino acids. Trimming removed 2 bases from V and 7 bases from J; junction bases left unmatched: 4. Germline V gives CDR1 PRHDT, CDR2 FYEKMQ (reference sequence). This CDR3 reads CASSLRAGGGYTF. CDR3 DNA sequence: TGTGCCAGCAGCTTAAGGGCAGGGGGTGGCTACACCTTC.

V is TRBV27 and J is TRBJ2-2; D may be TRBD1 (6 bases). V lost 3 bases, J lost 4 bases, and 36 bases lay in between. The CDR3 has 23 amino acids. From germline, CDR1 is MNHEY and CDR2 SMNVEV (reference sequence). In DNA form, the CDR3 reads TGTGCCAGCAGTTTTAGCAGGGCTGGGACAAAGGAGAGACCAAGCCCATCCACCGGGGAGCTGTTTTTT. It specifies CASSFSRAGTKERPSPSTGELFF.

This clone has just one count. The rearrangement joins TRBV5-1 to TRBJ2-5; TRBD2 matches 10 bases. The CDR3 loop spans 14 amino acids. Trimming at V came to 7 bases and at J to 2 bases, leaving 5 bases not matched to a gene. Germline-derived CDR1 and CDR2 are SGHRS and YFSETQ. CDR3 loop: CASGRSGGQETQYF. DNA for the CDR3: TGCGCCAGCGGACGTAGCGGGGGGCAAGAGACCCAGTACTTC.

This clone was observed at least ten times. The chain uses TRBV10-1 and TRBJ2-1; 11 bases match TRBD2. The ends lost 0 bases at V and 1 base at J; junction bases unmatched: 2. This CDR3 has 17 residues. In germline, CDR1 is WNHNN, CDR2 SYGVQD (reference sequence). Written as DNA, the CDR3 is TGCGCCAGCAGTGAGTCGATAGCGGGAGGGTCCTACAATGAGCAGTTCTTC. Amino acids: CASSESIAGGSYNEQFF.

The CDR3 region is CASRLKDRGAPGELFF. As DNA, the CDR3 is TGTGCCAGCAGATTGAAAGACAGGGGAGCACCCGGGGAGCTGTTTTTT. This rearrangement joins TRBV28 to TRBJ2-2; TRBD1 aligns across 8 bases. Germline V CDR1 and CDR2: MDHEN, SYDVKM. There are 16 residues in the CDR3. Trimming cost V 6 bases and J 6 bases; bases outside gene matches: 12.